This T cell receptor beta chain is from a study of cytomegalovirus exposure and HLA in healthy donors. PCR used 60 Vbeta primers and 13 Jbeta primers. The assay was immunoSEQ multiplex PCR, and TCRdb's table has in-frame clones only and misses some. The sample consists of roughly 190,000 clones, 60% to 80% of them appearing once. Germline CDR1 SGDLS, CDR2 YYNGEE. V lost 4 bases, J lost 2 bases, and 6 bases stayed unmatched. The CDR3 extends over 14 amino acids. This chain joins TRBV9 and TRBJ2-7, with 7 bases identical to TRBD2. This receptor was taken from a young woman in good health and CMV-seronegative. The sample consisted of PBMCs. The chain's CDR3 is CASSLGLEPYEQYF. CDR3 bases: TGTGCCAGCAGCCTAGGACTAGAGCCCTACGAGCAGTACTTC.